This T cell receptor beta chain comes out of a study of immune evolution from preneoplasia to lung adenocarcinoma. Study conclusions and caveats: Compared with EGFR-mutant or double wild-type lesions, KRAS-mutant nodules were more clonal.

On this clone itself: No antigen is known for it.

This CDR3 has 13 residues. With V trimmed by 4 bases and J by 13 bases, 13 bases remained unmatched. Per the germline V gene, CDR1 is SQVTM and CDR2 is ANQGSEA. Here immunoSEQ multiplex PCR was the method, and the copy in TCRdb shows in-frame clones only, minus some. Of some 7,500 clones listed, about 85% are singletons. This clonotype was sampled from a person of 80 years or more with lung adenocarcinoma. Sequenced: FFPE minimally invasive lung adenocarcinoma tissue. The rearrangement joins TRBV29-1 to TRBJ2-4, with 7 bases aligning to TRBD2. CDR3 sequence reads: CSVVDNGGRGQYF. In DNA, the CDR3 is TGCAGCGTTGTAGACAATGGCGGGAGAGGCCAGTACTTC.